This TCR beta chain appears in the sequencing data of a study of blood T cells in healthy people across ages. Using a J-beta primer mix together with a sample-barcoded 5' primer, a second PCR was run for about 7 to 12 cycles. One entry per CDR3 protein results from TCRdb running MiXCR on the 5' RACE reads. The table records about 1.6 million distinct CDR3 sequences, around 36% of them present only once. This clonotype came up a few times. Its antigen is unidentified. Roughly 10 milliliters of peripheral blood were drawn from each donor into EDTA-treated tubes. Study outcomes and limitations: Correlation between TCR beta diversity and naive T cell percentage was strong. PBMC samples, being unsorted, prevented any conclusive comparison of naive and antigen-experienced cells. Compared with aged donors, long-lived donors showed fewer expanded clones, suggesting selection.

CDR1 and CDR2 from the germline V gene are SGHAT and FQNNGV. The CDR3 contains 16 residues. Trimming at V came to 5 bases and at J to 0 bases, leaving 6 bases not matched to a gene. This TCR derives from a young woman in good health. Material: blood. The chain is built from TRBV11-2 and TRBJ2-5; 10 nucleotides agree with TRBD2. The CDR3 loop is CASSRGLAANQETQYF. Here the CDR3 DNA reads TGTGCCAGCAGCCGAGGACTAGCGGCAAACCAAGAGACCCAGTACTTC. Full variable domain (missing parts from reference TRBV11-2 and TRBJ2-5): EAGVAQSPRYKIIEKRQSVAFWCNPISGHATLYWYQQILGQGPKLLIQFQNNGVVDDSQLPKDRFSAERLKGVDSTLKIQPAKLEDSAVYLCASSRGLAANQETQYFGPGTRLLVL.